This TCR beta chain was found in a study of PD-1 blockade in classical Hodgkin lymphoma. This sample's time point: cycle 4 day 1 (C4D1), after around six weeks of nivolumab. Every patient experienced relapse after autologous stem cell transplantation, and brentuximab vedotin exposure varied. The table came from immunoSEQ multiplex PCR; TCRdb's copy has only in-frame clones and leaves some out. The sample contains about 47,000 clones, approximately 80% of which appear only once. The sample was peripheral blood mononuclear cells (PBMCs), taken before the fourth cycle of nivolumab. The clonotype comes from a human donor with classical Hodgkin lymphoma.

The CDR3 DNA follows: TGTGCCAGCAGTGAAACGGGGGGGTACAATGAGCAGTTCTTC. Amino acids: CASSETGGYNEQFF. The chain links TRBV6-1 to TRBJ2-1, with TRBD2 identical over 8 bases. Looked up from germline, CDR1 is MNHNS and CDR2 is SASEGT. Trimming removed 2 bases from V and 4 bases from J; junction bases left unmatched: 1. The CDR3 has 14 amino acids.